Below, one T cell receptor beta chain is given with its context. Its specificity is not known. The targeted sequencing depth was 1 in 200,000 to 1 in 1 million T cells. TCRdb keeps only in-frame clones here, not all; method: immunoSEQ multiplex PCR. The data show more than 35,000 clones, 65% to 75% seen once. The data stem from a study of cytotoxic CD8 clonotypes in ibrutinib-treated CLL. Study as a whole: Partial responses totalled approximately 24 and complete responses 2; after median approximately 64 months, approximately 15 remained remitted and around twelve progressed. Among the samples, the mean was approximately 260,000 productive templates and 85,000 to 100,000 productive rearrangements.

Whole-study results and caveats: Age-matched healthy donor levels were exceeded by baseline clonality, which tracked circulating CD8+ T-cell counts.

The material was PBMCs, obtained at disease progression, from a patient treated with ibrutinib. The clonotype originates from a human donor with chronic lymphocytic leukemia.

This CDR3 is CASSTTPGTNGYTF. The CDR3 coding sequence is TGCGCCAGCAGCACGACACCCGGGACGAATGGCTACACCTTC. The V gene is TRBV5-1, the J gene TRBJ1-2, with a tentative D call TRBD1 (5 bases). The V end lost 4 bases, the J end lost 6 bases, and 16 bases lay between the germline ends. This CDR3 has 14 residues. Germline V gene lookup returns CDR1 SGHRS and CDR2 YFSETQ.